The present TCR beta chain was sequenced within a study of shared clonotypes between healthy human individuals. The assay was immunoSEQ multiplex PCR, and TCRdb's table has in-frame clones only and misses some. This sample carries 550,000 to 750,000 clones, roughly 95% of them seen once, and the ten largest clones take 0.085% to 0.11%. Trimming removed 8 bases from V and 9 bases from J; junction bases left unmatched: 10. The germline V gene encodes CDR1 LNHDA and CDR2 SQIVND (reference sequence). The CDR3 is 13 residues long. CD8 cells classed as naive were CD45RO-negative and positively selected for CCR7, excluding terminally differentiated effector memory CD45RA+ cells.

Sample: naive CD8+ T cells sorted from blood. The receptor was isolated from a woman aged 30 to 39 in good health. The chain employs TRBV19 and TRBJ2-1; 7 bases fit TRBD2. CDR3 nucleotides: TGTGCCAGTGCAAGCGGGAAGTACGTTGAGCAGTTCTTC. Translating gives CASASGKYVEQFF. Full variable domain (missing parts from reference TRBV19 and TRBJ2-1): DGGITQSPKYLFRKEGQNVTLSCEQNLNHDAMYWYRQDPGQGLRLIYYSQIVNDFQKGDIAEGYSVSREKKESFPLTVTSAQKNPTAFYLCASASGKYVEQFFGPGTRLTVL.